The 4 T cell receptor beta chains listed next were all sequenced from one sample in a study of vaccination effects on CD4 cells after COVID-19. The data were produced by immunoSEQ multiplex PCR, yet TCRdb's version contains in-frame clones alone and is incomplete. The sample has approximately 40,000 clones; approximately 73% are singletons. Peptide-pool stimulation followed by sequencing identified expanded antigen-specific CD4+ clonotypes in the ViraFEST assay. Isolating CD4+ T cells followed ten to eleven days of culture. Sometime from March through December 2020, the person acquired a SARS-CoV-2 infection that PCR confirmed. Their specific antigens are unknown. Sequenced here: CD4+ T cells from PBMCs cultured with a peptide pool, sampled before COVID-19 vaccination. All receptors derive from a human donor who had a prior SARS-CoV-2 infection.

The chain carries TRBV5-1 and TRBJ2-5; 15 bases are shared with TRBD2. V shed 2 bases, J shed 5 bases, and the junction held 4 bases outside the gene matches. This CDR3 is 16 amino acids long. Looked up from germline, CDR1 is SGHRS and CDR2 is YFSETQ. As DNA, the CDR3 is TGCGCCAGCAGCTTCTGGACTAGCGGGGGGGCGGAGACCCAGTACTTC. The encoded protein is CASSFWTSGGAETQYF.

This clone turned up a few times. The chain uses TRBV5-1 and TRBJ2-5; a possible D gene is TRBD2 (6 bases). This CDR3 spans 14 amino acids. V dropped 4 bases and J dropped 5 bases, with 15 bases sitting between them. CDR1 is SGHRS, CDR2 YFSETQ, per germline. CDR3 in DNA: TGCGCCAGCAGCGGCGGAGGGCTCCCCGAGACCCAGTACTTC. Translation gives CASSGGGLPETQYF.

This chain joins TRBV30 and TRBJ2-3; TRBD2 matches at 7 bases. Losses at the gene ends were 1 base for V and 6 bases for J; bases not matched to a gene: 4. Germline loops: CDR1 GTSNPN, CDR2 SVGIG (reference sequence). The CDR3 is 13 amino acids. For the CDR3, the DNA is TGTGCCTGGAGTGGGACTAGTTATGATACGCAGTATTTT. Its protein product is CAWSGTSYDTQYF. Complete variable domain (other parts from reference TRBV30 and TRBJ2-3): SQTIHQWPATLVQPVGSPLSLECTVEGTSNPNLYWYRQAAGRGLQLLFYSVGIGQISSEVPQNLSASRPQDRQFILSSKKLLLSDSGFYLCAWSGTSYDTQYFGPGTRLTVL.

This chain links TRBV6-2 or TRBV6-3 with TRBJ2-7, with D perhaps TRBD2 (5 bases). The CDR3 extends over 14 amino acids. The V gene lost 2 bases and the J gene lost 7 bases, with 15 bases spanning the gap. Germline CDR1 reads MNHEY; CDR2 reads SVGEGT. CDR3 in DNA: TGTGCCAGCAGTTACCTGGACTGGACGGGGGAGCAGTACTTC. It is translated as CASSYLDWTGEQYF.